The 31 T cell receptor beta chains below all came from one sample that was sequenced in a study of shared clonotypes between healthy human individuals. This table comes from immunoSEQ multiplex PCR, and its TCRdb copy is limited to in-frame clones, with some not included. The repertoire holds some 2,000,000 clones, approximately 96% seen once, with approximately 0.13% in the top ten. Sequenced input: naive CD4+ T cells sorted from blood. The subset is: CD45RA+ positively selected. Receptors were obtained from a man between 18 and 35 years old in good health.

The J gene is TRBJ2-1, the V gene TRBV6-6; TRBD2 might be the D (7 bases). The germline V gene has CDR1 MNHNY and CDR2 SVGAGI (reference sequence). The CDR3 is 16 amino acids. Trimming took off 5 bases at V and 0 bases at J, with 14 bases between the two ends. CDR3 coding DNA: TGTGCCAGCAGTCAGGGAGGGGGACGCTCCTACAATGAGCAGTTCTTC. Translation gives CASSQGGGRSYNEQFF.

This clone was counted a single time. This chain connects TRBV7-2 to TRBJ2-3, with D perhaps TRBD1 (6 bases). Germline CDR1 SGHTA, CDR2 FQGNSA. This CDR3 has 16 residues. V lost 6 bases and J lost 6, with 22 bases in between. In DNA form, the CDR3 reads TGTGCCAGCAGTTGGGGCCTCATGGGGGCTAAGGATACGCAGTATTTT. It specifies CASSWGLMGAKDTQYF.

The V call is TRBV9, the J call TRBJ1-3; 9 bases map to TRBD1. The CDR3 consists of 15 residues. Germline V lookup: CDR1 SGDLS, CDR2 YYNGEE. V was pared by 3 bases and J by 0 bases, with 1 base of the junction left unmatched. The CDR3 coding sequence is TGTGCCAGCAGCGGGACAGGGGCCTCTGGAAACACCATATATTTT. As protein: CASSGTGASGNTIYF.

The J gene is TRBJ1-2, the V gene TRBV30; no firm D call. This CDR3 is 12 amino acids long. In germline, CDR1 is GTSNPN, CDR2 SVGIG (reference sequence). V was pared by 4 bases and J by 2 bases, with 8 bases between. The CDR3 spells CAWKSGNYGYTF. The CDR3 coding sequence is TGTGCCTGGAAATCGGGAAACTATGGCTACACCTTC.

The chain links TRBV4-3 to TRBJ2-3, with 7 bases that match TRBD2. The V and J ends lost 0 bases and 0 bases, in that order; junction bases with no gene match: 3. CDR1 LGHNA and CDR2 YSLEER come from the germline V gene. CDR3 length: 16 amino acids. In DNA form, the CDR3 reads TGCGCCAGCAGCCAAGATGAGGGAGGGAGCACAGATACGCAGTATTTT. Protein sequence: CASSQDEGGSTDTQYF.

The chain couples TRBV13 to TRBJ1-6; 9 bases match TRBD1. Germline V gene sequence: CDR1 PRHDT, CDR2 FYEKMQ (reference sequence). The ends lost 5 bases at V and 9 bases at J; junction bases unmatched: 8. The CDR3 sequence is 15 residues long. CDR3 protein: CASSQDRGKVSPLHF. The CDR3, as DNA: TGTGCCAGCAGCCAGGACAGGGGAAAGGTTTCACCCCTCCACTTT.

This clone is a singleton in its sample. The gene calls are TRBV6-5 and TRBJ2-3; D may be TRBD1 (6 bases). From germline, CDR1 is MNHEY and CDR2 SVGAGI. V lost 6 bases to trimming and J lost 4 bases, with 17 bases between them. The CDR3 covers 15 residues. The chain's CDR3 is CASRDGGQRADTQYF. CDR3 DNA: TGTGCCAGCAGGGATGGGGGCCAGAGGGCAGATACGCAGTATTTT.

The CDR3 nucleotides read TGTGCCAGCAGGACGATAGAGACTAGCGGAAGAGGCTCCTACGAGCAGTACTTC. The encoded protein is CASRTIETSGRGSYEQYF. This rearrangement joins TRBV6-4 to TRBJ2-7, with 9 bases matching TRBD2. Germline V gene lookup returns CDR1 MRHNA and CDR2 SNTAGT. V shed 6 bases, J shed 0 bases, and the junction held 15 bases outside the gene matches. This CDR3 has 18 residues.

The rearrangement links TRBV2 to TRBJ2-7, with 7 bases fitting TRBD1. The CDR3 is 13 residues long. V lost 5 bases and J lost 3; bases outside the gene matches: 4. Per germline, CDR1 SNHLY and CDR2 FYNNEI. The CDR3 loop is CASSTDRDYEQYF. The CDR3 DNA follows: TGTGCCAGCAGTACAGACAGGGACTACGAGCAGTACTTC.

The CDR3 DNA reads as TGCGCCAGCAGCCCTGGACAGGGTTCCACCGGGGAGCTGTTTTTT. Its translation: CASSPGQGSTGELFF. The chain has TRBV5-1 and TRBJ2-2, with 8 bases lining up with TRBD1. The CDR3 is 15 amino acids. With V trimmed by 4 bases and J by 4 bases, 6 bases remained unmatched. Germline CDR1 and CDR2: SGHRS and YFSETQ.

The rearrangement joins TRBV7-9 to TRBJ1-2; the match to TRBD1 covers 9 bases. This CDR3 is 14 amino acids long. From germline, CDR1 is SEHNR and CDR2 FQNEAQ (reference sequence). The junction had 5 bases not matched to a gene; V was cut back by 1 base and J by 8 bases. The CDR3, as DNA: TGTGCCAGCAGCTTAGGGACAGGGGATAAGGGCTACACCTTC. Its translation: CASSLGTGDKGYTF.

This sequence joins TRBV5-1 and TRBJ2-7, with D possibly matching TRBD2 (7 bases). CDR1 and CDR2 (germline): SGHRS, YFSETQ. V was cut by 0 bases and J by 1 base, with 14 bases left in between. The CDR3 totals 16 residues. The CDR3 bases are TGCGCCAGCAGCTTGGAAGGGGGGGTAAAGTCCTACGAGCAGTACTTC. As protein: CASSLEGGVKSYEQYF.

The CDR3 protein is CASSLVPGGSYEQYF. The CDR3 DNA sequence: TGTGCCAGCAGTTTAGTCCCAGGGGGCTCCTACGAGCAGTACTTC. The V and J genes are TRBV28 and TRBJ2-7; 7 positions match TRBD1. The V segment lost 2 bases and the J segment 0 bases; nucleotides outside the gene matches: 4. The CDR3 runs to 15 residues. Germline values: CDR1 MDHEN, CDR2 SYDVKM.

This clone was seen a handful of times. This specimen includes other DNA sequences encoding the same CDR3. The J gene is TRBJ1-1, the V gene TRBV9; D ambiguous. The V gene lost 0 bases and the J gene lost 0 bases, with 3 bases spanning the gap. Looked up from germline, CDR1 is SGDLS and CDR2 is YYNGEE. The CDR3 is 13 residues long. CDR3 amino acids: CASSVDLNTEAFF. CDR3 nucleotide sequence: TGTGCCAGCAGCGTAGATTTGAACACTGAAGCTTTCTTT.

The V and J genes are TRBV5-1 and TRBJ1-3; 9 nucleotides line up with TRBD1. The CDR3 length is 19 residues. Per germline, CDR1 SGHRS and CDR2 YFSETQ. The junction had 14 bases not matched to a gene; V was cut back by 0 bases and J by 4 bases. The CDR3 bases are TGCGCCAGCAGCTTGGCCAACACAGGGGGCGTCTCAGGAGGAAACACCATATATTTT. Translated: CASSLANTGGVSGGNTIYF.

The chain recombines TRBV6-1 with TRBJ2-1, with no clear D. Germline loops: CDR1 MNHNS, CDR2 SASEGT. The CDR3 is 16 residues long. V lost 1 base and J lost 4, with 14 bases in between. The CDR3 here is CASSEDRVLTYNEQFF. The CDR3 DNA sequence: TGTGCCAGCAGTGAAGATAGGGTCCTTACGTACAATGAGCAGTTCTTC.

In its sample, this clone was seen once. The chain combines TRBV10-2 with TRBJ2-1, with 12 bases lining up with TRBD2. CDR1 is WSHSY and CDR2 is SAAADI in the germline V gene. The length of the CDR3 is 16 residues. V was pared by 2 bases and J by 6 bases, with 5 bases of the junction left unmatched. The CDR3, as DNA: TGCGCCAGCAGTGAGCTAGCGGGGGGGCCGTCCAATGAGCAGTTCTTC. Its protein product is CASSELAGGPSNEQFF.

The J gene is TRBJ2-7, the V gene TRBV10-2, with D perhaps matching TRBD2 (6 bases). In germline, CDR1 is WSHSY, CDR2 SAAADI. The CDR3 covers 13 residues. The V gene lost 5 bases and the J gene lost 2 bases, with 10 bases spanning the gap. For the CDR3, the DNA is TGCGCCAGCAGTCGGGACTTTCCCTACGAGCAGTACTTC. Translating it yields CASSRDFPYEQYF.

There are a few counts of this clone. For the CDR3, the DNA is TGTGCCTACACAGGGGGCCTCACTGAAGCTTTCTTT. Its translation is CAYTGGLTEAFF. The chain is built from TRBV2 and TRBJ1-1; 9 nucleotides align to TRBD1. V trimming: 11 bases; J trimming: 4 bases; junction bases outside the gene matches: 5. The CDR3 extends over 12 amino acids. CDR1 and CDR2 from the germline V gene are SNHLY and FYNNEI.

The CDR3 region is CASSLAPDNSPLHF. DNA for the CDR3: TGTGCCAGCAGCCTGGCCCCGGATAATTCACCCCTCCACTTT. The chain links TRBV11-2 to TRBJ1-6; no clear D gene. CDR1 and CDR2 from the germline V gene are SGHAT and FQNNGV. V was trimmed by 5 bases and J by 5 bases, leaving 10 bases between them. The length of the CDR3 is 14 residues.

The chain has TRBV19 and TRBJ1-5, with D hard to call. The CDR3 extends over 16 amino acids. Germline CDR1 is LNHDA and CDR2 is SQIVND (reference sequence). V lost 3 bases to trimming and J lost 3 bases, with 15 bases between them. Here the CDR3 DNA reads TGTGCCAGTAGTATCCCGGACCTCAGTAACAATCAGCCCCAGCATTTT. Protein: CASSIPDLSNNQPQHF.

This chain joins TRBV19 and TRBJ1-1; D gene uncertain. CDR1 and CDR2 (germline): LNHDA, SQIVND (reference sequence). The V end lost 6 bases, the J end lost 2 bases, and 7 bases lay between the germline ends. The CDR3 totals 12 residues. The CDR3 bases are TGTGCCAGTAGCACTTACAACACTGAAGCTTTCTTT. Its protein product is CASSTYNTEAFF.

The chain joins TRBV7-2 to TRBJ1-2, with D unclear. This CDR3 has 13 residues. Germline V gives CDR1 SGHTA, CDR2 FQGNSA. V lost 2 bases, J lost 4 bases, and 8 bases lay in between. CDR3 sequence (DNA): TGTGCCAGCAGCTTATCTGGGATCTATGGCTACACCTTC. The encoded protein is CASSLSGIYGYTF.

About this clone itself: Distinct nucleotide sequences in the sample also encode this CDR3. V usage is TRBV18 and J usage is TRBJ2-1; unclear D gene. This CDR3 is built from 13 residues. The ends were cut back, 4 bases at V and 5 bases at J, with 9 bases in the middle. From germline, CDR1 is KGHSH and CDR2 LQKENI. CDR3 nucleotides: TGTGCCAGCTCACTGACCCGGGACAATGAGCAGTTCTTC. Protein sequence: CASSLTRDNEQFF.

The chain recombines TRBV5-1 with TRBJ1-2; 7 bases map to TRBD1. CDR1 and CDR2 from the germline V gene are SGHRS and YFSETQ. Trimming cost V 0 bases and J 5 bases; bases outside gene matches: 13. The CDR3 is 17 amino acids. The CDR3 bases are TGCGCCAGCAGCTTGGGAGAGGGGGCTCTTCTGAGTTATGGCTACACCTTC. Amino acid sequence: CASSLGEGALLSYGYTF. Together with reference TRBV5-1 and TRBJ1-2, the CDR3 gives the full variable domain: KAGVTQTPRYLIKTRGQQVTLSCSPISGHRSVSWYQQTPGQGLQFLFEYFSETQRNKGNFPGRFSGRQFSNSRSEMNVSTLELGDSALYLCASSLGEGALLSYGYTFGSGTRLTVV.

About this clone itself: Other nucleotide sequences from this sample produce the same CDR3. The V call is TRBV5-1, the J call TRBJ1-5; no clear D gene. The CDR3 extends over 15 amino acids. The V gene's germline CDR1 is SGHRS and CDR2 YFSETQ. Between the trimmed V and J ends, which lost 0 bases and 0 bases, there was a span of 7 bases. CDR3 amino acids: CASSLDGDSNQPQHF. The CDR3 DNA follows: TGCGCCAGCAGCTTGGACGGTGATAGCAATCAGCCCCAGCATTTT.

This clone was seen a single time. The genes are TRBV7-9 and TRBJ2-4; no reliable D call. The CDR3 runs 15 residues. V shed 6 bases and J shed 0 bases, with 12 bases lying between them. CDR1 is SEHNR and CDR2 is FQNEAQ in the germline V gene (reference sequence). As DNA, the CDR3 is TGTGCCAGCAGTAGGTTGGATCTAGCCAAAAACATTCAGTACTTC. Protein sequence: CASSRLDLAKNIQYF.

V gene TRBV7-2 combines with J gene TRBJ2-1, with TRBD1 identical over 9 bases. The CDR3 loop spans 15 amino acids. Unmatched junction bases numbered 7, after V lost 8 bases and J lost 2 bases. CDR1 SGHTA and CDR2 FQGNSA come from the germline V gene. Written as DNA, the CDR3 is TGTGCCAGCCTAAACCGGGACAGGGCCTACAATGAGCAGTTCTTC. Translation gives CASLNRDRAYNEQFF. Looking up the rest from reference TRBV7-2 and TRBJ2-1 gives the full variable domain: GAGVSQSPSNKVTEKGKDVELRCDPISGHTALYWYRQSLGQGLEFLIYFQGNSAPDKSGLPSDRFSAERTGGSVSTLTIQRTQQEDSAVYLCASLNRDRAYNEQFFGPGTRLTVL.

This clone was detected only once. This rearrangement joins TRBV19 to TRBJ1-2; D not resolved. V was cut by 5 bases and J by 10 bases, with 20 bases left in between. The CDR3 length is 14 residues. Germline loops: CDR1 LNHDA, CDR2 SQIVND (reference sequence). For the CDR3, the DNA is TGTGCCAGTAGTCCCGTGACCGGTCCCAAAGACTACACCTTC. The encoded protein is CASSPVTGPKDYTF.

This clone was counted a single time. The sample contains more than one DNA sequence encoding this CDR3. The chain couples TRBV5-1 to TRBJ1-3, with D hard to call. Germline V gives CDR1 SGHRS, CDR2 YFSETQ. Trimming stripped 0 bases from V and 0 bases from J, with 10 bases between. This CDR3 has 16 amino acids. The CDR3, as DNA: TGCGCCAGCAGCTTGGAGGGTAGGTCCTCTGGAAACACCATATATTTT. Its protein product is CASSLEGRSSGNTIYF.

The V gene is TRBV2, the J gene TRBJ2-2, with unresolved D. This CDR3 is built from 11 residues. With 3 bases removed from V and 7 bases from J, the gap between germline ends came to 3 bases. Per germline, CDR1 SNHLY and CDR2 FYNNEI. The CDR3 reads CASSESGELFF. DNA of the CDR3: TGTGCCAGCAGTGAGAGCGGGGAGCTGTTTTTT.